Sequencing of this T cell receptor beta chain was carried out in a study of CD8+ T cells in alopecia areata. Study-level background: Oral tofacitinib (5 to 10 mg twice daily) was administered to treated patients.

The V gene's germline CDR1 is SGHDN and CDR2 FVKESK. Trimming shortened V by 0 bases and J by 5 bases, and 5 bases separated the two germline ends. This CDR3 has 13 amino acids. RNA was extracted and reverse transcribed into cDNA as the sequencing template. The table came from immunoSEQ multiplex PCR; TCRdb's copy has only in-frame clones and leaves some out. Of more than 200,000 clones listed, roughly 69% were seen once; the top ten hold approximately 1.2%. The study, taken as a whole, reports: Among patients, TCR sharing was less clear than in mice, a difference possibly due in part to HLA diversity in the patient population.

Individuals with alopecia areata gave both lesional scalp punch biopsies and peripheral blood for collection. With respect to this clone: Its antigen is undetermined.

The TCR comes from a human donor with alopecia areata. This specimen was CD4+ T cells sorted from blood, taken at week 0. The chain joins TRBV14 to TRBJ1-5; the D is unclear. In DNA, the CDR3 is TGTGCCAGCAGCCAAGAGCGAGATCAGCCCCAGCATTTT. Translation: CASSQERDQPQHF.